This TCR beta chain is from a study of T cell responses to AZD1222 COVID-19 vaccine. Notes on the study in general: In all cases, repertoires were sampled only after the peak T cell response.

Unmatched junction bases numbered 4, after V lost 6 bases and J lost 7 bases. CDR3 length: 13 amino acids. Notes on this clone: Antigen unknown.

Repertoires were generated with immunoSEQ multiplex PCR, while TCRdb's copy carries only in-frame clones and drops some. The data show around 100,000 clones, roughly 89% seen once. This material consisted of peripheral blood, taken on day 0 of AZD1222 vaccination. The rearrangement links TRBV12-3 or TRBV12-4 to TRBJ1-4, with 8 bases identical to TRBD1. This clonotype originated in an adult in good health. The CDR3 loop reads CASRAGGFEKLFF. In DNA form, the CDR3 reads TGTGCCAGCAGAGCAGGGGGCTTTGAAAAACTGTTTTTT.